This paragraph reports one T cell receptor beta chain. Its antigen is currently not known. The record has no base qualities; no much larger clone is one base away. This sample is drawn from a study of shared clonotypes between healthy human individuals (dated by TCRdb to the early 2020s). Notes on the research overall: A couple of women and a few men aged 18 to 49 years were included in the cohort. Per donor, three plates each were used for CD4 naive and CD4 memory, two for CD8 naive, and one for CD8 memory. Libraries were prepared and TCR repertoires were sequenced by different laboratories using diverse techniques, in order to increase sequencing depth and limit assay-specific biases. The study deeply sequenced blood TCR repertoires of roughly five healthy adults to estimate repertoire size and the extent of clonotype sharing between individuals. Leukapheresis yielded between about 0.85 and 10 billion PBMCs per donor. Results and caveats for the whole study, not just this receptor: The genetic and exposure-history diversity represented was limited by the small number of donors. Sharing across a handful of donors was observed for approximately 5% of naive CD4, 3% to 3.5% of naive CD8, over 2% of memory CD4, and 0.4% of memory CD8 clonotypes. Incomplete sequencing was indicated by rarefaction of sorted-subset datasets, despite the large sequencing depth. Naive subsets generally had larger estimated clonotype richness than memory subsets did. Sampling was restricted to blood, and TCR repertoires in tissue are likely to differ from TCR repertoires in blood. Pairwise subsampling led to the expectation that sequencing depth would affect the degree of clonotype sharing among donors. Higher generation probabilities were observed for clonotypes shared by all four sorted-subset donors than for non-shared clonotypes.

TCR CDR3 regions were amplified from genomic DNA by multiplex PCR using the deep immunoSEQ assay. Extracted genomic DNA from each cell subset was distributed evenly across all wells of several immunoSEQ 96-well plates, and each plate was treated as a replicate. For sorted subsets, around 0.2 ug of genomic DNA, equivalent to around 29,000 T cell genomes, went into each replicate PCR. Purified libraries were measured with a Qubit 3.0 fluorometer, size-checked on a Bioanalyzer 2100, and measured again with the KAPA Library Quantification kit. Each immunoSEQ 96-well plate was sequenced on its own single-read 150-cycle Illumina NextSeq 550 flow cell. As for how the authors treated the data: Because the immunoSEQ output included only junctional sequences and no quality scores, the filtering could not be the same as the filtering used for full-length reads. Sequences were annotated with PyIR, a Python wrapper for IgBLAST v1.9, and V/J genes and CDR3 were assigned using IMGT germline references. Reads were removed for weak V/J assignments (E-value above 1e-6), missing CDR3, stop codons, out-of-frame junctions, or ambiguous translated residues. V3J clonotypes were defined as sequences sharing the same inferred V gene, J gene, and CDR3 amino acid sequence. The percentage overlap between two repertoires was calculated by dividing the number of shared unique clonotypes by the size of the smaller repertoire. RTK rarefaction, the Chao1 estimator, and Recon v2.1 estimates of unobserved clonotypes were used to assess repertoire richness. For all TCRbeta clonotypes obtained by the gDNA method from several donors, generation probabilities were computed with OLGA. Sourced from immuneACCESS, this table was stored by TCRdb with only in-frame sequences that have V and J called. A share of the clones is absent; for the studies checked, an unresolved V gene accounts for under half, and the remainder has no known explanation. V and J calls and clone size come straight from that table; D and trimming were deduced from the DNA. The sample table records about 680,000 clones; under 95% of these occur just once. The biggest ten clones account for 24% of the sample.

For the CD8 naive samples, CD45RO-negative cells were positively selected for CCR7, yielding a CD45RA+CCR7+ population from which TemRA cells were excluded. The donors were healthy, HIV-negative adults who had no recently reported acute infections or vaccinations. Every donor was a Caucasian adult living in Nashville, Tennessee, USA. Blood was obtained by leukapheresis, after which PBMCs were separated by Ficoll-Histopaque density gradient centrifugation and cryopreserved in liquid nitrogen vapor phase. Analytical flow cytometry was used to check the purity and quantity of each magnetically sorted T cell population. Genomic DNA was isolated from each sorted fraction and quantified by UV absorbance on a Nanodrop 2000c. Sample: naive CD8+ T cells sorted from blood. The label giving this sample's cell subset or site can be read as: CD45RA+CCR7+. This TCR was sampled from a man aged 30 to 45 in good health.

The sequence in DNA is TGTGCCAGCAGCACTTATAGGGGGCGAGGTCAAGAGACCCAGTACTTC. Translation gives CASSTYRGRGQETQYF. Recombination linked TRBV6-6 to TRBJ2-5; 7 junctional bases match TRBD1. Taken from cysteine to phenylalanine, the CDR3 has 16 residues. Only CDR3 DNA remains: 48 bases, in frame from the first base. As encoded in the germline V gene (reference sequence), CDR1 is MNHNY while CDR2 is SVGAGI. Trimming removed 6 bases from V and 2 bases from J; the gene matches leave 12 bases unexplained.